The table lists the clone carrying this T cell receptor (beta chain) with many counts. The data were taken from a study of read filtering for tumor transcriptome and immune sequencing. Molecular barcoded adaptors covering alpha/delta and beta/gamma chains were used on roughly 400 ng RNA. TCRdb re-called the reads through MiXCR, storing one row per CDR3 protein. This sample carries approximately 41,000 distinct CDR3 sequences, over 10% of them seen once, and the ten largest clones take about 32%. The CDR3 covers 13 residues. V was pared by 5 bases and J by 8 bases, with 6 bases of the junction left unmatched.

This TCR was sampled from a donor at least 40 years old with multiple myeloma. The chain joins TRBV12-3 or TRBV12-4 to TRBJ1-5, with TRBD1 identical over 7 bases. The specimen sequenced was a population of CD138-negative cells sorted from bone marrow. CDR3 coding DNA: TGTGCCAGCAGTCGACAGGGTCTGAAGCCCCAGCATTTT. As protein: CASSRQGLKPQHF.